These 18 T cell receptor beta chains originate from one sample sequenced in a study of cytomegalovirus exposure and HLA in healthy donors. A multiplex PCR was run with 60 Vbeta primers and 13 Jbeta primers. Only in-frame clones appear in the TCRdb table, and some are missing; sequencing was by immunoSEQ multiplex PCR. The repertoire has roughly 160,000 clones, around 90% of them found once; the top ten carry over 0.8%. Material: PBMCs. These TCRs come from a woman in her twenties or thirties in good health and CMV-seronegative.

This rearrangement joins TRBV19 to TRBJ2-1, with D perhaps TRBD2 (7 bases). Trimming pared 4 bases from V and 15 bases from J, leaving 25 bases between. Per the germline V gene, CDR1 is LNHDA and CDR2 is SQIVND (reference sequence). The CDR3 length is 15 residues. This CDR3 is CASSTVERGRSRGFF. The CDR3 bases are TGTGCCAGTAGTACGGTTGAGCGGGGACGTTCCAGGGGGTTCTTC.

CDR3 nucleotides: TGTGCCAGCAGTCAAATCCCCTCACCCCGGTCCTACAATGAGCAGTTCTTC. It is translated as CASSQIPSPRSYNEQFF. This rearrangement joins TRBV27 to TRBJ2-1, with no clear D. Trimming left V 5 bases short and J 1 base short, with 18 bases between. Germline CDR1 reads MNHEY; CDR2 reads SMNVEV (reference sequence). The CDR3 length is 17 residues.

The chain is built from TRBV19 and TRBJ1-1; tentatively, D is TRBD1 (6 bases). Per germline, CDR1 LNHDA and CDR2 SQIVND (reference sequence). The CDR3 consists of 13 residues. V lost 6 bases and J lost 0, with 8 bases in between. The CDR3 reads CASSRGMNTEAFF. The CDR3 nucleotides read TGTGCCAGTAGCAGGGGCATGAACACTGAAGCTTTCTTT.

The rearrangement links TRBV15 to TRBJ1-4, with D tentatively TRBD1 (6 bases). Trimming cost V 0 bases and J 3 bases, with 11 bases left between them. The CDR3 is made up of 16 amino acids. The germline V gene has CDR1 LNHNV and CDR2 YYDKDF (reference sequence). The CDR3 nucleotides read TGTGCCACCAGCAGAGAGGGGGCAGGGGCTAATGAAAAACTGTTTTTT. This gives the protein CATSREGAGANEKLFF.

This clone was observed a few times. The V and J genes are TRBV10-3 and TRBJ1-5; a weak D match, TRBD1 (6 bases). V was clipped by 0 bases and J by 2 bases, with 11 bases between them. Per the germline V gene, CDR1 is ENHRY and CDR2 is SYGVKD. CDR3 length: 16 amino acids. In DNA form, the CDR3 reads TGTGCCATCAGTGAGTCGGGACATGGGGGCAATCAGCCCCAGCATTTT. Its protein product is CAISESGHGGNQPQHF.

V and J are TRBV18 and TRBJ2-1; 12 bases are a match to TRBD2. V lost 6 bases to trimming and J lost 5 bases; unmatched junction nucleotides: 5. Looked up from germline, CDR1 is KGHSH and CDR2 is LQKENI. The CDR3 sequence is 15 residues long. The CDR3: CASSQLAGGNNEQFF. The CDR3 region has the DNA TGTGCCAGCTCGCAACTAGCGGGGGGCAACAATGAGCAGTTCTTC.

The rearrangement joins TRBV7-2 to TRBJ2-5; D might be TRBD1 (6 bases). The ends were cut back, 3 bases at V and 11 bases at J, with 13 bases in the middle. The CDR3 runs to 12 residues. The V gene's germline CDR1 is SGHTA and CDR2 FQGNSA. The CDR3, as DNA: TGTGCCAGCAGCTTGGGGACAAACCAGCAGTACTTC. Translating gives CASSLGTNQQYF.

This chain connects TRBV21-1 to TRBJ2-2; the DNA was not compared with TRBD1, the D call given in the table. TRBV21-1 is annotated as a pseudogene. The CDR3 contains 19 residues. This CDR3 reads CASSSRVLGTGWDTGELFF. For the CDR3, the DNA is TGTGCCAGCAGCTCCCGGGTATTAGGGACAGGGTGGGACACCGGGGAGCTGTTTTTT.

The chain couples TRBV4-3 to TRBJ2-6, with a weak D call TRBD2 (7 bases). The CDR3 totals 16 residues. The V end lost 4 bases, the J end lost 4 bases, and 14 bases lay between the germline ends. CDR1 and CDR2 (germline): LGHNA, YSLEER. DNA of the CDR3: TGCGCCAGCAGCCTCGGGGGGCCGGGCGGGGCCAACGTCCTGACTTTC. Translation: CASSLGGPGGANVLTF.

This sequence joins TRBV7-2 and TRBJ1-2; 9 nucleotides line up with TRBD1. Trimming took 0 bases from V and 5 from J; bases not matched to a gene: 7. This CDR3 has 16 amino acids. Per the germline V gene, CDR1 is SGHTA and CDR2 is FQGNSA. The DNA of the CDR3 is TGTGCCAGCAGCTTAGCGCACCCGGGACAGGGTTATGGCTACACCTTC. Translation gives CASSLAHPGQGYGYTF.

This clone has more than one count but fewer than ten. The chain carries TRBV6-1 and TRBJ2-6, with 7 bases identical to TRBD1. Looked up from germline, CDR1 is MNHNS and CDR2 is SASEGT. This CDR3 spans 16 amino acids. With 4 bases clipped from V and 1 base from J, the junction kept 4 bases outside the gene matches. The CDR3 protein is CASSALTGSGANVLTF. The DNA for the CDR3 is TGTGCCAGCAGTGCCCTGACAGGGTCTGGGGCCAACGTCCTGACTTTC.

The V and J genes are TRBV28 and TRBJ1-2; the D is unclear. This CDR3 spans 13 amino acids. CDR1 is MDHEN and CDR2 is SYDVKM in the germline V gene. V was shortened by 6 bases and J by 4 bases, with 12 bases between the two germline ends. The CDR3 reads CASSPEPGYGYTF. Here the CDR3 DNA reads TGTGCCAGCAGCCCGGAACCGGGCTATGGCTACACCTTC.

The rearrangement links TRBV7-9 to TRBJ1-4, with D perhaps matching TRBD1 (5 bases). The CDR3 runs to 14 residues. V was trimmed by 7 bases and J by 4 bases, leaving 13 bases between them. Germline loops: CDR1 SEHNR, CDR2 FQNEAQ (reference sequence). The CDR3 here is CASTLGQINEKLFF. The CDR3 nucleotides are TGTGCCAGCACCCTGGGGCAGATTAATGAAAAACTGTTTTTT.

V and J are TRBV7-9 and TRBJ1-5; possibly TRBD1 for D (6 bases). Trimming left V 3 bases short and J 4 bases short, with 10 bases between. Germline values: CDR1 SEHNR, CDR2 FQNEAQ (reference sequence). This CDR3 region has 14 residues. CDR3 nucleotides: TGTGCCAGCAGCTTGGGACACCAGAATCAGCCCCAGCATTTT. This codes for CASSLGHQNQPQHF.

With respect to this clone: This sample also contains other DNA sequences that code for the same CDR3. The chain carries TRBV27 and TRBJ2-7, with 8 bases fitting TRBD1. Germline V gene lookup returns CDR1 MNHEY and CDR2 SMNVEV (reference sequence). The V and J ends lost 2 bases and 2 bases, in that order; junction bases with no gene match: 2. The CDR3 is 14 amino acids. CDR3 residues: CASSLGQGPYEQYF. For the CDR3, the DNA is TGTGCCAGCAGTTTAGGACAGGGTCCCTACGAGCAGTACTTC.

The chain couples TRBV7-2 to TRBJ1-1; D unclear. The CDR3 runs to 13 residues. The V end was cut by 4 bases, the J end by 0 bases, with 6 bases between. Germline assignment: CDR1 SGHTA and CDR2 FQGNSA. For the CDR3, the DNA is TGTGCCAGCAGCTCCAGGATGAACACTGAAGCTTTCTTT. This gives the protein CASSSRMNTEAFF.

The chain combines TRBV9 with TRBJ1-2; maybe TRBD1 (5 bases). The CDR3 spans 14 residues. V lost 3 bases, J lost 10 bases, and 19 bases lay in between. Germline V gene lookup returns CDR1 SGDLS and CDR2 YYNGEE. For the CDR3, the DNA is TGTGCCAGCAGCGCTCCAGGGCCTAGAGGTGTCTACACCTTC. Its translation is CASSAPGPRGVYTF.

The genes are TRBV5-6 and TRBJ1-3, with D possibly being TRBD1 (5 bases). CDR1 SGHDT and CDR2 YYEEEE come from the germline V gene. This CDR3 region has 14 residues. V was pared by 4 bases and J by 2 bases, with 10 bases between. CDR3 sequence reads: CASSRGGTGNTIYF. CDR3 nucleotide sequence: TGTGCCAGCAGCCGGGGGGGGACTGGAAACACCATATATTTT.